This TCR beta chain appears in the sequencing data of a study of T cells after yellow fever vaccination. Study information: Fractions low in cell number were prepared with SMART-Seq v4 Ultra Low Input. Study-level results: The booster response re-showed most primary clones: around 96% CD4, almost 90% CD8.

TCRdb recomputed calls from the 5' RACE reads with MiXCR, one row per CDR3 protein. The table lists a few hundred thousand distinct CDR3 sequences, about 17% of them singletons. Comment on this clonotype: Its specificity is not known.

This sequence originates from a man between 18 and 29 years old who received the YFV17D yellow fever vaccine. This specimen was PBMCs, taken more than 4 days after the first yellow fever vaccination.

CDR3 sequence reads: CASSQDSGLAGGDIYNEQFF. DNA for the CDR3: TGCGCCAGCAGCCAAGATTCGGGACTAGCGGGGGGGGACATATACAATGAGCAGTTCTTC. V usage is TRBV4-3 and J usage is TRBJ2-1; TRBD2 matches at 16 bases. This CDR3 region has 20 residues. Germline loops: CDR1 LGHNA, CDR2 YSLEER. V dropped 0 bases and J dropped 4; count of bases not matched to a gene: 9.